This T cell receptor beta chain was sequenced during a study of blood T cell repertoires in COVID-19 (dated by TCRdb to 2020 to 2021). Study-level background: Collaborator samples came from the United States, Italy and Spain and covered acute and convalescent phases of COVID-19. The prospective study material was composed of cDNA or gDNA derived from T cells, B-cell-depleted T cells, or PBMCs. Subjects who had been exposed to COVID-19, were actively infected with it, or had recovered from it provided the deeply sampled blood TCRbeta repertoires that made up the dataset. The repertoires were released in a freely available public database meant as a resource for research on the immune response to SARS-CoV-2. Samples came from the ongoing ImmuneRACE study (first 160 participants) plus 1,254 subjects from 6 global collaborators. The sample metadata nearly always contained a de-identified subject ID, COVID-19 status, age in years and sex. Where available, HLA class I and class II types were obtained from metadata supplied by the sample provider rather than from assay-based typing. What the work shows at the level of the full study, not this receptor alone: The amount of clinical and demographic metadata varied by source and participant and was provided uncurated.

The immunoSEQ Assay, a bias-controlled multiplex PCR, was used to amplify TCRbeta CDR3 regions from genomic DNA. Turning to the authors' computational methods: The number of nucleated cells in each sample was estimated from the amplification of reference gene primers within the assay. To quantify the absolute abundance of each unique TCRbeta CDR3 rearrangement, sequence reads were collapsed and filtered. Productive Simpson clonality was computed per sample as the square root of Simpson's diversity index over productive rearrangements. TCRdb carries this immuneACCESS record with in-frame sequences only. Its versions omit some clonotypes, under half of them owing to an unresolved V gene in the studies checked, with the rest unexplained. V, J and clone size were drawn from that table, and D and trimming were deduced from the DNA. The sample includes 60,000 to 95,000 clones, with approximately 90% observed a single time. The top ten hold 5.8% of the sample.

Details on this clone: Its antigen is still unknown. Per-nucleotide qualities are absent, and no much larger clonotype sits a single base away.

Collaborating institutions collected whole blood in K2EDTA tubes following their own protocols. For TCRbeta analysis, collaborators shipped samples as frozen whole blood, isolated PBMCs, or DNA extracted from either of those sample types. For CDR1 and CDR2, the germline V gene lists SGHTA and FQGNSA. V is clipped by 0 bases and J by 2 bases, and the sequence between their germline boundaries is 11 bases long. The CDR3 holds 15 amino acids from the cysteine to the phenylalanine. The kept DNA is CDR3 alone, 45 bases in frame from the first base. This sequence uses TRBV7-2 and TRBJ2-7, with TRBD1 perhaps the D gene, on 7 matching bases. Sequences were obtained from peripheral blood. The receptor was derived from a human donor in a cohort sampled during active COVID-19. The nucleotide sequence is given as TGTGCCAGCAGCTTAGCGTCAGGGGGGACCTACGAGCAGTACTTC. It translates to CASSLASGGTYEQYF.